This T cell receptor (beta chain) stems from a study of radiation and T cells in renal cell carcinoma. Overall study findings and caveats: Top tumor clonotypes rose in blood 2 weeks post-radiation, then contracted.

Points on this clone: No antigen is known for it.

The V gene lost 4 bases and the J gene lost 3 bases, with 10 bases spanning the gap. This CDR3 comprises 14 residues. Looked up from germline, CDR1 is MNHEY and CDR2 is SVGAGI. Specified time point: blood 4 weeks post-SBRT, at nephrectomy. This sample's treatment: 15 Gy SBRT to primary tumor, nephrectomy 4 weeks later. Serial blood draws occurred at baseline and 2 and 4 weeks post-SBRT. This renal cell carcinoma was of the clear cell type. The data were produced by immunoSEQ multiplex PCR, yet TCRdb's version contains in-frame clones alone and is incomplete. Here the sample spans about 73,000 clones, approximately 82% being singletons.

This receptor was taken from a woman aged 60-75 years with renal cell carcinoma. The material was blood, obtained from a patient whose treatment included radiotherapy and nephrectomy. The chain recombines TRBV6-5 with TRBJ2-1; D may be TRBD2 (6 bases). CDR3 sequence reads: CASSFGSRYNEQFF. As DNA, the CDR3 is TGTGCCAGCAGTTTCGGGAGCCGCTACAATGAGCAGTTCTTC.